Listed below are T cell receptor beta chains from one sample, sequenced in a study of cytomegalovirus exposure and HLA in healthy donors. Measured with immunoSEQ multiplex PCR; TCRdb has only the in-frame clones, and not every one. Among some 290,000 clones listed, roughly 88% were seen once. The sample comprised PBMCs. The receptors were gathered from a man aged 30-40 years in good health and CMV-seronegative. CDR3s include the opening cysteine and the closing phenylalanine or tryptophan. D genes are given only for firm matches. The listing skips clone size in some rows; elsewhere it reads once, few, many or a size class.

J | D | V | size | CDR3
TRBJ1-2 | - | TRBV7-9 | - | CASSLARPGEDGYTF
TRBJ2-5 | - | TRBV15 | - | CATSRGGHYVSIPYF
TRBJ2-3 | TRBD1 | TRBV19 | few | CASSGQGWDTQYF
TRBJ2-1 | TRBD2 | TRBV7-6 | - | CASVRLAGGNEQFF
TRBJ1-1 | - | TRBV10-3 | - | CAIRQQGFEAFF
TRBJ2-1 | - | TRBV4-1 | - | CASSQTGLEQFF
TRBJ2-2 | TRBD1 | TRBV11-2 | - | CASSNLRGPRGGELFF
TRBJ2-5 | TRBD2 | TRBV12-5 | - | CASGSSGEYRGTQYF
TRBJ1-1 | - | TRBV6-5 | - | CASSYIARGNTEAFF
TRBJ1-1 | - | TRBV9 | - | CASSVEQGVDTEAFF
TRBJ1-2 | TRBD1 | TRBV18 | - | CASSPLGQGFYGYTF
TRBJ1-2 | - | TRBV7-8 | - | CASSLSVDYGYTF
TRBJ1-5 | TRBD1 | TRBV2 | - | CASSPVDRAERSNQPQHF
TRBJ2-7 | TRBD1 | TRBV15 | - | CATSRDVETGDYEQYF
TRBJ2-7 | TRBD2 | TRBV4-2 | - | CASSQDRLAETYEQYF
TRBJ1-3 | - | TRBV19 | - | CATRGANSGNTIYF
TRBJ1-2 | TRBD1 | TRBV9 | few | CASSGGQGVPYGYTF
TRBJ2-7 | TRBD1 | TRBV7-8 | - | CASSLGAGGFYEQYF
TRBJ1-2 | - | TRBV5-4 | - | CASSLASLDYGYTF
TRBJ1-1 | TRBD1 | TRBV5-1 | - | CASSYKDRGTEAFF
TRBJ1-2 | TRBD1 | TRBV6-5 | - | CASRDRGLKSYGYTF
TRBJ1-5 | - | TRBV5-5 | - | CASSSRLPGDSYNQPQHF
TRBJ2-1 | TRBD2 | TRBV29-1 | - | CSVEGTSGGDYNEQFF
TRBJ2-7 | - | TRBV11-2 | - | CASSLDLLGRNSYEQYF
TRBJ2-1 | - | TRBV6-5 | - | CASSLASNNEQFF
TRBJ1-1 | TRBD1 | TRBV5-1 | - | CASRRQGGTEAFF
TRBJ1-2 | - | TRBV27 | once | CASSLSFTNLQGYTF
TRBJ1-5 | - | TRBV6-1 | - | CASSETGSQPQHF
TRBJ2-3 | - | TRBV19 | once | CASTLTGNTDTQYF
TRBJ2-7 | TRBD1 | TRBV7-9 | - | CASSLGPGQGTYEQYF
TRBJ1-2 | TRBD1 | TRBV10-3 | - | CAISTKQGASDGYTF
TRBJ2-1 | TRBD2 | TRBV14 | - | CASSQEVSGSSYNEQFF
TRBJ1-2 | - | TRBV14 | - | CASSQQGFGYGYTF
TRBJ2-5 | TRBD1 | TRBV5-4 | - | CASTVLGTGGTLQETQYF
TRBJ2-2 | TRBD2 | TRBV4-2 | - | CASSQILAGASTGELFF
TRBJ1-5 | - | TRBV10-2 | - | CASRSQGPTNQPQHF
TRBJ2-7 | TRBD2 | TRBV12-5 | - | CASGSGGPMEQYF
TRBJ1-6 | - | TRBV9 | few | CASSVELDNSPLHF
TRBJ1-4 | TRBD1 | TRBV2 | - | CASRRQGGNEKLFF
TRBJ1-1 | TRBD1 | TRBV2 | - | CASSQGQGFNTEAFF
TRBJ2-7 | - | TRBV10-3 | - | CAISPDRSYEQYF
TRBJ2-7 | - | TRBV30 | - | CAWSPPLSSLSEQYF
TRBJ1-2 | - | TRBV7-9 | - | CASSPFGSGYTF
TRBJ2-3 | - | TRBV5-4 | - | CASSLSAGLSDTQYF
TRBJ1-4 | - | TRBV7-8 | - | CASSLGAGIATNEKLFF
TRBJ2-7 | - | TRBV5-6 | - | CASSLERSSYEQYF
TRBJ1-5 | - | TRBV11-2 | - | CASSPRTGSNQPQHF
TRBJ1-2 | - | TRBV12-5 | - | CASGIDRNYGYTF
TRBJ2-7 | TRBD2 | TRBV12-5 | - | CASGLDTSGRNYEQYF
TRBJ1-5 | - | TRBV6-5 | - | CASSRISNQPQHF
TRBJ1-6 | - | TRBV14 | - | CASSQFTAIYNSPLHF
TRBJ2-2 | - | TRBV4-1 | many | CASSQEWGGSTGELFF
TRBJ1-3 | - | TRBV6-5 | once | CASSYGRHRSGNTIYF
TRBJ1-1 | TRBD1 | TRBV5-5 | - | CASSHGQGIVMNTEAFF
TRBJ2-7 | - | TRBV7-9 | - | CASSVGGPEQYF